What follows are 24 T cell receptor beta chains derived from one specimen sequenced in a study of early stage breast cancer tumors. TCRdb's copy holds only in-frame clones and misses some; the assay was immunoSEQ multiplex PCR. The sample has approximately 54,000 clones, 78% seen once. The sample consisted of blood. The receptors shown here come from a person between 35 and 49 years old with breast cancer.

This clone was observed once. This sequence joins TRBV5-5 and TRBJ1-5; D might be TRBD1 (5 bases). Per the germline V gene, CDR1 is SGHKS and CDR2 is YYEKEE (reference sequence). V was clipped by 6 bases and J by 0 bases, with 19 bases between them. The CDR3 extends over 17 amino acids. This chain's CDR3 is CASTLGRQLNSNQPQHF. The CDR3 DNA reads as TGTGCCAGCACCCTAGGACGACAGCTGAATAGCAATCAGCCCCAGCATTTT.

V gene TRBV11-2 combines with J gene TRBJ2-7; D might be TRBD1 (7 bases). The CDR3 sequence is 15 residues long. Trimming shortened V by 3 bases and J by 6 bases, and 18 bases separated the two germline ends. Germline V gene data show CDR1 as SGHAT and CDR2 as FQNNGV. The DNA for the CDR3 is TGTGCCAGCAGCTTTACCCCACGACAGGGAGGCGAGCAGTACTTC. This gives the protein CASSFTPRQGGEQYF.

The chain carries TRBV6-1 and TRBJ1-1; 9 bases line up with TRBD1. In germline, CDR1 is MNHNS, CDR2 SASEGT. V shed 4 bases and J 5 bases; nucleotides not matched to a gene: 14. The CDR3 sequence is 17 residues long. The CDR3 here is CASSVLGTGFDRTEAFF. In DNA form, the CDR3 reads TGTGCCAGCAGTGTATTAGGGACAGGGTTTGATCGGACTGAAGCTTTCTTT.

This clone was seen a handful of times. The CDR3 nucleotides read TGTGCCTGGAGTCCCGTGGGCTCCTCCTATGGCTACACCTTC. Encoded protein: CAWSPVGSSYGYTF. The rearrangement joins TRBV30 to TRBJ1-2; D unresolved. The CDR3 extends over 14 amino acids. With 2 bases removed from V and 4 bases from J, the gap between germline ends came to 14 bases. Germline CDR1 and CDR2: GTSNPN and SVGIG (reference sequence).

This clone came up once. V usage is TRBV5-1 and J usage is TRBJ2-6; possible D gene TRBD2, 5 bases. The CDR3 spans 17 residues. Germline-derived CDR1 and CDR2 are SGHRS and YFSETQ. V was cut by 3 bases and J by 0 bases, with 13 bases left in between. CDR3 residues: CASSSLPGSSGANVLTF. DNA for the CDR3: TGCGCCAGCAGCTCACTCCCGGGGAGCTCTGGGGCCAACGTCCTGACTTTC.

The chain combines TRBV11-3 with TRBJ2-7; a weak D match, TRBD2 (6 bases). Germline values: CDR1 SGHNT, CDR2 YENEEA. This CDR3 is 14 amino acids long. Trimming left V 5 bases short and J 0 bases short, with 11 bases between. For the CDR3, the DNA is TGTGCCAGCAGCCGGGACTTACGCTCCTACGAGCAGTACTTC. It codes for CASSRDLRSYEQYF.

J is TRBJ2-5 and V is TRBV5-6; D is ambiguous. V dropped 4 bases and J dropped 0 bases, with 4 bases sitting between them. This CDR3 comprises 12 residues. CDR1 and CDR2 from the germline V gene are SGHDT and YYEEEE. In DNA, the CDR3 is TGTGCCAGCAGCAGGTACCAAGAGACCCAGTACTTC. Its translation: CASSRYQETQYF.

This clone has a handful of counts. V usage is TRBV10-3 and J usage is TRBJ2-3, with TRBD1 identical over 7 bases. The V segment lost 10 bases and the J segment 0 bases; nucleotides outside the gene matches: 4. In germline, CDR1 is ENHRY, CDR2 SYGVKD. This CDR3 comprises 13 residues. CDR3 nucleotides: TGTGCCACCCGGGACAGAAGCACAGATACGCAGTATTTT. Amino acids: CATRDRSTDTQYF.

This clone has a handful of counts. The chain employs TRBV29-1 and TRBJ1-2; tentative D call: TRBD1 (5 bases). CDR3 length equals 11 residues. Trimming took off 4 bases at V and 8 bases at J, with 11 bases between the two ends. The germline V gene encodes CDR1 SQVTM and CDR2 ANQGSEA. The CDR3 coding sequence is TGCAGCGTTGGGGGCAGGGACGGCTACACCTTC. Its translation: CSVGGRDGYTF.

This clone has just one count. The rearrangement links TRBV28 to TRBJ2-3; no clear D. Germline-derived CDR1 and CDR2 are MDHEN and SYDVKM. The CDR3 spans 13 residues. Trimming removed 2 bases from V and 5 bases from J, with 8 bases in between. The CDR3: CASSLVELDTQYF. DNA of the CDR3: TGTGCCAGCAGTTTAGTCGAGCTAGATACGCAGTATTTT.

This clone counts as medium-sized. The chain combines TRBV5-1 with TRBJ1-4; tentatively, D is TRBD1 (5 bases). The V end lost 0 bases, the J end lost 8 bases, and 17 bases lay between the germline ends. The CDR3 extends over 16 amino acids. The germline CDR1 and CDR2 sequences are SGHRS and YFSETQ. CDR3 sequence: CASSLEPGRSVEKLFF. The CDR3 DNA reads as TGCGCCAGCAGCTTGGAACCAGGGCGCTCCGTGGAAAAACTGTTTTTT.

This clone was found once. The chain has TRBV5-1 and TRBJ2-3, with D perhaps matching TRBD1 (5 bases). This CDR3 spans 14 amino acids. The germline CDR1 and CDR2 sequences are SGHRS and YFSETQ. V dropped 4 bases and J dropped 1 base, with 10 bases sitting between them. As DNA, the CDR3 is TGCGCCAGCAGCCAGCAAGGGGGCACAGATACGCAGTATTTT. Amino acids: CASSQQGGTDTQYF.

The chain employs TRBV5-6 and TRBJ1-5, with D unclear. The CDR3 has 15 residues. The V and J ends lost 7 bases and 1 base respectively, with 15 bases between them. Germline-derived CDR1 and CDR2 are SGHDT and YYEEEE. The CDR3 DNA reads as TGTGCCAGCCGCCGGGCTCCTCGGAGCAATCAGCCCCAGCATTTT. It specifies CASRRAPRSNQPQHF.

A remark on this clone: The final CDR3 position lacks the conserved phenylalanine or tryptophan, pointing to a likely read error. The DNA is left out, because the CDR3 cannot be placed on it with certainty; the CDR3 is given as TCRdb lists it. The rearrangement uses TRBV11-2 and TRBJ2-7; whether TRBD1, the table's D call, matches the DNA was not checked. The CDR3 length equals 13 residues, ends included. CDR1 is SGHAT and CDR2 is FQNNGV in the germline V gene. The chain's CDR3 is CASSWGRDTGFTL.

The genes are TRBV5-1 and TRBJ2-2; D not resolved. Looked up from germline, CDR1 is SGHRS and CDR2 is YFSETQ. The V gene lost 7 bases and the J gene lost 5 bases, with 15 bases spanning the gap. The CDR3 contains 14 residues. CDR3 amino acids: CASHQTPGTGELFF. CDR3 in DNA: TGCGCCAGCCACCAAACCCCGGGTACCGGGGAGCTGTTTTTT.

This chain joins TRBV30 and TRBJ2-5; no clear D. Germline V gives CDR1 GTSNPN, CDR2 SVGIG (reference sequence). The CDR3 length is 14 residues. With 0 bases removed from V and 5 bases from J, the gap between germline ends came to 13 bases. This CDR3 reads CAWSVLSSRETQYF. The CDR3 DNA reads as TGTGCCTGGAGTGTACTTAGCTCCCGGGAGACCCAGTACTTC.

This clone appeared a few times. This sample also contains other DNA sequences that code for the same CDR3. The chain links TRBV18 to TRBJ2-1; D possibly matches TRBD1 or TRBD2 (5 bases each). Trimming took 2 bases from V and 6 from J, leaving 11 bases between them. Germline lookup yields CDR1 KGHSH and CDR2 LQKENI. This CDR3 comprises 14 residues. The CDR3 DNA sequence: TGTGCCAGCTCACCAGGGCTCGGGGCCAATGAGCAGTTCTTC. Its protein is CASSPGLGANEQFF.

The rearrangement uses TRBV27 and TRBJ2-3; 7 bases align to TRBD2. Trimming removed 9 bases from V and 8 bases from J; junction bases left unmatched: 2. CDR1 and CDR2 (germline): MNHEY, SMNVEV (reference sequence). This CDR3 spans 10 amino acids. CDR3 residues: CARRGGTQYF. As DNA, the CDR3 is TGTGCCAGGCGCGGGGGTACGCAGTATTTT.

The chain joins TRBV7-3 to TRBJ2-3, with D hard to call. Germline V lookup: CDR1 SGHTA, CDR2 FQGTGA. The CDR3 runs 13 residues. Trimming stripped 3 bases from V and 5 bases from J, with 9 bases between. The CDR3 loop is CASSFSYRDTQYF. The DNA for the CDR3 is TGTGCCAGCAGCTTTTCTTATAGAGATACGCAGTATTTT. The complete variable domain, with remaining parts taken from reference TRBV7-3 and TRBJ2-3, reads GAGVSQTPSNKVTEKGKYVELRCDPISGHTALYWYRQSLGQGPEFLIYFQGTGAADDSGLPNDRFFAVRPEGSVSTLKIQRTERGDSAVYLCASSFSYRDTQYFGPGTRLTVL.

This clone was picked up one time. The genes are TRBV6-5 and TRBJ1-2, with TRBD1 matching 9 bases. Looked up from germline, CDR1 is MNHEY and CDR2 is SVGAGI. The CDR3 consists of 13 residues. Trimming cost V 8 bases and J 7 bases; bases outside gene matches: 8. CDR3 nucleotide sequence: TGTGCCAGCTTTGGGACAGGGCCCGGTGGCTACACCTTC. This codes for CASFGTGPGGYTF.

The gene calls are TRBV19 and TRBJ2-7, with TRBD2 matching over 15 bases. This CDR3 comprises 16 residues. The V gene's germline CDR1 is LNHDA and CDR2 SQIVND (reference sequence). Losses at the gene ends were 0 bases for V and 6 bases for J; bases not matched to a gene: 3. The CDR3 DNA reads TGTGCCAGTAGTATAGAGGGACTAGCGGGAGGTTCCGAGCAGTACTTC. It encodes CASSIEGLAGGSEQYF.

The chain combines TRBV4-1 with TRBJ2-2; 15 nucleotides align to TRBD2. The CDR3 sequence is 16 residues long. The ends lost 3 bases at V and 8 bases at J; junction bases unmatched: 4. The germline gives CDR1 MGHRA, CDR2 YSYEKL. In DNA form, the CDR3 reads TGCGCCAGCAGCCAGTACGGGACTAGCGGGAGGGGGGAGCTGTTTTTT. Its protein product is CASSQYGTSGRGELFF.

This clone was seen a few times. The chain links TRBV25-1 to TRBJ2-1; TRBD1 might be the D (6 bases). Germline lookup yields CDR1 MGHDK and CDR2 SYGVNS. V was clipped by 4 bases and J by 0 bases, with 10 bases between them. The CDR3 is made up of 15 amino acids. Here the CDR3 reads CASSGEGDSYNEQFF. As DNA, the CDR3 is TGTGCCAGCAGTGGAGAGGGGGACTCCTACAATGAGCAGTTCTTC.

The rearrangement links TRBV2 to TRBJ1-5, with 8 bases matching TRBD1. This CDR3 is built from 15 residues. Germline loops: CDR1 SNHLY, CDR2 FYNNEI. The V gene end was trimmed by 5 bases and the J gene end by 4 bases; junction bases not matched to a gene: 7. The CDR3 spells CASSPRQGRNQPQHF. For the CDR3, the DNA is TGTGCCAGCAGTCCAAGACAGGGGCGGAATCAGCCCCAGCATTTT.